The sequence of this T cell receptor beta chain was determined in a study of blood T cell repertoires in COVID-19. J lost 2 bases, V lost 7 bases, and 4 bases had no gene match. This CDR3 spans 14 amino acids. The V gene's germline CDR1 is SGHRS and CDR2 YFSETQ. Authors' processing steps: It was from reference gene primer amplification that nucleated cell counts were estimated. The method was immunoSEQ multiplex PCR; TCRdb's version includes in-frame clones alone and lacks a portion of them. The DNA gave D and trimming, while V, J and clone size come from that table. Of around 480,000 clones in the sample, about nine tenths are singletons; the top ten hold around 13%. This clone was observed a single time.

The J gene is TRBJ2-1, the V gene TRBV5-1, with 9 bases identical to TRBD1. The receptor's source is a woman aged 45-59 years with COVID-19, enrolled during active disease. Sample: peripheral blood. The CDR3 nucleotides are TGCGCCAGCTCTGGGGACAGGGCCTACAATGAGCAGTTCTTC. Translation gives CASSGDRAYNEQFF.